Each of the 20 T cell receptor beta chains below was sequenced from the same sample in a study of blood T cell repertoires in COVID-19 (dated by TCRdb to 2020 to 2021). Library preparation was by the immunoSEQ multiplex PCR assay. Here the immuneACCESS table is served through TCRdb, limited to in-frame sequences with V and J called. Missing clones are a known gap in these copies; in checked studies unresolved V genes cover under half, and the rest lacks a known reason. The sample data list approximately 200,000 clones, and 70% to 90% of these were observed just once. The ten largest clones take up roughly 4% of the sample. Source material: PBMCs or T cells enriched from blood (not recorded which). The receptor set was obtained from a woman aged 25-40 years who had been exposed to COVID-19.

The CDR3 region is CASGLVRVATNTGELFF. For the CDR3, the DNA is TGTGCTAGTGGTTTGGTCCGAGTAGCTACGAACACCGGGGAGCTGTTTTTT. V and J are TRBV12-5 and TRBJ2-2, with no clear D. The CDR3 is made up of 17 amino acids. Germline CDR1 reads LGHNT; CDR2 reads FRNRAP. V lost 0 bases to trimming and J lost 0 bases, with 11 bases between them.

The CDR3 DNA reads as TGTGCCAGCAGTTTAGACAGGATCTTGAACACTGAAGCTTTCTTT. It is translated as CASSLDRILNTEAFF. This rearrangement joins TRBV28 to TRBJ1-1; the D gene is possibly TRBD1 (6 bases). Germline loops: CDR1 MDHEN, CDR2 SYDVKM. This CDR3 has 15 residues. Deletions cut 2 bases from V and 0 bases from J, with 10 bases between.

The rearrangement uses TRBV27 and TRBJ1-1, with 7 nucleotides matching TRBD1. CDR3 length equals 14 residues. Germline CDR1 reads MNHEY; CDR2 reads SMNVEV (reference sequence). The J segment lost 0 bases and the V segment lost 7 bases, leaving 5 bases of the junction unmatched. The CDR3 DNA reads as TGTGCCAGCACCCCGGGACAGATGAACACTGAAGCTTTCTTT. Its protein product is CASTPGQMNTEAFF.

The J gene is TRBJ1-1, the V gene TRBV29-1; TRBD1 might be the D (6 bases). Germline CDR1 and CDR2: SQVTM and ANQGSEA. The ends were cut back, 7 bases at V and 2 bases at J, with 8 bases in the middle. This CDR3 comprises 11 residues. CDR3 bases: TGCAGCGCAGGGGATAACACTGAAGCTTTCTTT. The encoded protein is CSAGDNTEAFF. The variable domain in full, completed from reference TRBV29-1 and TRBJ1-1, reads SAVISQKPSRDICQRGTSLTIQCQVDSQVTMMFWYRQQPGQSLTLIATANQGSEATYESGFVIDKFPISRPNLTFSTLTVSNMSPEDSSIYLCSAGDNTEAFFGQGTRLTVV.

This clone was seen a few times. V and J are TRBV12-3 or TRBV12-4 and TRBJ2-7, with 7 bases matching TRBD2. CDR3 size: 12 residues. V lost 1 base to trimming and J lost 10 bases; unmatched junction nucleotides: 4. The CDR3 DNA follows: TGTGCCAGCAGTTTAGAGGCTAGCGGCCAGTACTTC. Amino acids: CASSLEASGQYF.

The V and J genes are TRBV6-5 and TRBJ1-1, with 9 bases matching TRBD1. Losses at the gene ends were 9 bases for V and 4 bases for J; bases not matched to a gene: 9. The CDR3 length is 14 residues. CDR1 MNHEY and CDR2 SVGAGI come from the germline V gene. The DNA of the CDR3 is TGTGCCAGTGGGGAACAGGGGGCGCGCACTGAAGCTTTCTTT. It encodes CASGEQGARTEAFF.

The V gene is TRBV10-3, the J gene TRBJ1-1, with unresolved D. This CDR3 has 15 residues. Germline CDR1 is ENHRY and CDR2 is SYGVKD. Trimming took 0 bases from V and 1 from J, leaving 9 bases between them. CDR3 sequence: CAISESMVGNTEAFF. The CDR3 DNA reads TGTGCCATCAGTGAGTCTATGGTCGGGAACACTGAAGCTTTCTTT.

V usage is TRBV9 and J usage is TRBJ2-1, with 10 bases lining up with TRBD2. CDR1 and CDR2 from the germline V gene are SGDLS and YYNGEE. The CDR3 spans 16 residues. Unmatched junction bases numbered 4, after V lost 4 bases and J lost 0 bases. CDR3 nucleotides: TGTGCCAGCAGCATTAGCGGGGGGTTCTCCTACAATGAGCAGTTCTTC. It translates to CASSISGGFSYNEQFF.

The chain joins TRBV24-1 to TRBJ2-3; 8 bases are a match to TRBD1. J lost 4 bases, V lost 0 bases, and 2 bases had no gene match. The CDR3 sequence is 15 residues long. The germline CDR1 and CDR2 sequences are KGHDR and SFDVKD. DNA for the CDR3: TGTGCCACCAGTGATTTGGACAGGGGCCCAGATACGCAGTATTTT. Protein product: CATSDLDRGPDTQYF.

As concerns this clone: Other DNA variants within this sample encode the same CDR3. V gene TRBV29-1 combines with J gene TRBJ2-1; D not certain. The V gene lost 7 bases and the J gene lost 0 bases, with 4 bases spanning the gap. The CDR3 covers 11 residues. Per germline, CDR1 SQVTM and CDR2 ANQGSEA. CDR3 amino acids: CSARSYNEQFF. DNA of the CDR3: TGCAGCGCCCGCTCCTACAATGAGCAGTTCTTC.

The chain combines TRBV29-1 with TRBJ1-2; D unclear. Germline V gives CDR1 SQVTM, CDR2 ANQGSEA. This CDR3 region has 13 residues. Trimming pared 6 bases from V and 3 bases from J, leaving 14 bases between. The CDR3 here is CSVVDWEYYGYTF. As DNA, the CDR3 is TGCAGCGTAGTGGATTGGGAGTACTATGGCTACACCTTC.

The CDR3 bases are TGTGCCAGCAGCAGAGCACCCGGGAACCCCCTCAGTTACGAGCAGTACTTC. As protein: CASSRAPGNPLSYEQYF. The chain recombines TRBV5-6 with TRBJ2-7, with D possibly being TRBD2 (5 bases). Per germline, CDR1 SGHDT and CDR2 YYEEEE. Trimming pared 4 bases from V and 4 bases from J, leaving 24 bases between. CDR3 length: 17 residues.

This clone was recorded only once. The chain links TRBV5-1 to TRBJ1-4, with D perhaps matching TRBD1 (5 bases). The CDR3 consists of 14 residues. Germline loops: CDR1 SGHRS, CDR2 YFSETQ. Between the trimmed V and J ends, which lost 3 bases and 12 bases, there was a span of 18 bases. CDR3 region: CASSSAGRDGELFF. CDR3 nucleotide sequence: TGCGCCAGCAGCTCTGCAGGGAGGGACGGGGAACTGTTTTTT.

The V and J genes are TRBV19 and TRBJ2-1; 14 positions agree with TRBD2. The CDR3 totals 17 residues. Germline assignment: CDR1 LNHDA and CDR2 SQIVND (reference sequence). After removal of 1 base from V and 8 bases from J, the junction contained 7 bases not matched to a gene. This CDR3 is CASSIGRLAGGPDEQFF. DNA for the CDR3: TGTGCCAGTAGTATAGGGCGACTAGCGGGGGGGCCGGATGAGCAGTTCTTC.

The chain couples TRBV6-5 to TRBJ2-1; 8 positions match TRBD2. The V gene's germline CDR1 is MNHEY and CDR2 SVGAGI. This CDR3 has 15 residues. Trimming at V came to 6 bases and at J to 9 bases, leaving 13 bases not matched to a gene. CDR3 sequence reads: CASRGREGRPIEQFF. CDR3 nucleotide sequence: TGTGCCAGCAGGGGTCGGGAGGGCCGACCAATTGAGCAGTTCTTC.

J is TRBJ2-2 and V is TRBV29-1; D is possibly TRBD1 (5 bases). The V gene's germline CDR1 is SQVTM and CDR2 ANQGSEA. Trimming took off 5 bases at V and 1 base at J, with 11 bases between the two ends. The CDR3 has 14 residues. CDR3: CSVWGRENTGELFF. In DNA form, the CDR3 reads TGCAGCGTTTGGGGCAGGGAGAACACCGGGGAGCTGTTTTTT.

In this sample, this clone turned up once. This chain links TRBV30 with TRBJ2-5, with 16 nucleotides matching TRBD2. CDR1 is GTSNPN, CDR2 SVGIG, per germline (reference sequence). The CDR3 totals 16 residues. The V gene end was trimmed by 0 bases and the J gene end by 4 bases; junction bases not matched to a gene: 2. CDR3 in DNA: TGTGCCTGGAGTGTGGGACTAGCGGGGGGGCCAGAGACCCAGTACTTC. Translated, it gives CAWSVGLAGGPETQYF.

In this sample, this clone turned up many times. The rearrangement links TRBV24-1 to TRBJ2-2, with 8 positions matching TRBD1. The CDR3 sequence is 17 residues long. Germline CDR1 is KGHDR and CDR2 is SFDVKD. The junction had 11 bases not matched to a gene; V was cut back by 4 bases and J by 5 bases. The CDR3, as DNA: TGTGCCACCAGTGAGGCCACAGGGGGGCCCCAGACCGGGGAGCTGTTTTTT. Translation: CATSEATGGPQTGELFF.

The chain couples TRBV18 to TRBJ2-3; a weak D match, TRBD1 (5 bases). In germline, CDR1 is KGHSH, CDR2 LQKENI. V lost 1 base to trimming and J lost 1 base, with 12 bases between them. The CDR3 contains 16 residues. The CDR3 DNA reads TGTGCCAGCTCACCACTAGGGGCGCTCCGCACAGATACGCAGTATTTT. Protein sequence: CASSPLGALRTDTQYF. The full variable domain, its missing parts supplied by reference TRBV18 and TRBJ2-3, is NAGVMQNPRHLVRRRGQEARLRCSPMKGHSHVYWYRQLPEEGLKFMVYLQKENIIDESGMPKERFSAEFPKEGPSILRIQQVVRGDSAAYFCASSPLGALRTDTQYFGPGTRLTVL.

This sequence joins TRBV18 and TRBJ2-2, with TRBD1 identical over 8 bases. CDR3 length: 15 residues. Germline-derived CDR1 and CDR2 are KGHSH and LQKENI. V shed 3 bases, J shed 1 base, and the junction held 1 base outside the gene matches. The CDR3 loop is CASSPGTGNTGELFF. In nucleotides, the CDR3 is TGTGCCAGCTCACCCGGGACAGGGAACACCGGGGAGCTGTTTTTT.